This is a list of T cell receptor beta chains from one sample in a study of control samples from healthy donors and cancer patients. Profiled with immunoSEQ multiplex PCR; TCRdb holds only in-frame clones, not every one. This sample has 100,000 to 150,000 clones, with 80% to 95% found just once. Sequencing was performed on PBMCs. Every receptor here comes from an elderly man with head and neck cancer. Both conserved end residues are part of each CDR3. A D gene is named only where the DNA matches it firmly. The listing skips clone size in some rows; elsewhere it reads once, few, many or a size class.

TRBJ2-7,.,.,TRBV27,TGTGCCAGCAGTTTAAGCGGGCAGTCCTACGAGCAGTACTTC,CASSLSGQSYEQYF
TRBJ1-2,.,once,TRBV3-1/TRBV3-2,TGTGCCAGCAGCGAGGCCCAGGGTAGCTACACCTTC,CASSEAQGSYTF
TRBJ1-2,.,.,TRBV6-5,TGTGCCTCAAGGGTGGAGTATGGCTACACCTTC,CASRVEYGYTF
TRBJ2-3,TRBD2,.,TRBV7-2,TGTGCCAGCAGCCGGGGACTAGCGGGATCCTCTAGCACAGATACGCAGTATTTT,CASSRGLAGSSSTDTQYF
TRBJ1-2,.,.,TRBV4-1,TGCGCCAGCAGCCAAGAGTACCTGCCCGACGTCTATGGCTACACCTTC,CASSQEYLPDVYGYTF
TRBJ2-3,TRBD2,.,TRBV6-2/TRBV6-3,TGTGCCAGCAGTTACTCTCTTGGACTAGCGGCCACAGATACGCAGTATTTT,CASSYSLGLAATDTQYF
TRBJ2-2,TRBD2,.,TRBV27,TGTGCCAGCAGTTTACCTAGCGGGAGGGGGGACACCGGGGAGCTGTTTTTT,CASSLPSGRGDTGELFF
TRBJ2-5,.,.,TRBV15,TGTGCCACCAGCCCGCGGGGTAACGGGGAGACCCAGTACTTC,CATSPRGNGETQYF
TRBJ2-5,TRBD1,.,TRBV5-1,TGCGCCAGCAGCTATCAGGGGGCTGAGACCCAGTACTTC,CASSYQGAETQYF
TRBJ1-6,.,.,TRBV11-3,TGTGCCACCTCGCCCCGACAGGCAACTTCACCCCTCCACTTT,CATSPRQATSPLHF
TRBJ1-1,.,.,TRBV13,TGTGCCAGCAGCCCGTTCGGCGAGGCGAACACTGAAGCTTTCTTT,CASSPFGEANTEAFF
TRBJ1-6,.,.,TRBV6-6,TGTGCCAGCAGTCCCCGGATTCCTAGACCGGCGTATAATTCACCCCTCCACTTT,CASSPRIPRPAYNSPLHF
TRBJ2-3,.,.,TRBV3-1/TRBV3-2,TGTGCCAGCAGCCCTGGCGTAGCGGCTAGCACAGATACGCAGTATTTT,CASSPGVAASTDTQYF
TRBJ1-1,TRBD1,.,TRBV6-2/TRBV6-3,TGTGCCAGCAGTTACGGGTCCCCCGGGACAGGGGGCACTGAAGCTTTCTTT,CASSYGSPGTGGTEAFF
TRBJ2-2,.,.,TRBV12-3/TRBV12-4,TGTGCCAGCAGTTTAAACACCGGGGAGCTGTTTTTT,CASSLNTGELFF
TRBJ1-5,.,.,TRBV3-1/TRBV3-2,TGTGCCAGCAGCCAAGATCAGAGGGTTGCGCAGCCCCAGCATTTT,CASSQDQRVAQPQHF
TRBJ1-1,.,.,TRBV6-6,TGTGCCAGCAGAATGAACACTGAAGCTTTCTTT,CASRMNTEAFF
TRBJ2-7,.,once,TRBV15,TGTGCCACCAGCAGAGCTTTAGATTCCTACGAGCAGTACTTC,CATSRALDSYEQYF
TRBJ2-7,TRBD1,.,TRBV28,TGTGCCAGCAGTACCACCCTCGGACAGGGCTACGAGCAGTACTTC,CASSTTLGQGYEQYF
TRBJ2-3,TRBD2,.,TRBV7-2,TGTGCCAGCCAGTGGGGGGGTAGCACAGATACGCAGTATTTT,CASQWGGSTDTQYF
TRBJ2-4,.,.,TRBV7-6,TGTGCCAGCAGCTTCTCTCAGGCGGGGAGCGGGCTAGACATTCAGTACTTC,CASSFSQAGSGLDIQYF
TRBJ2-4,TRBD2,.,TRBV4-1,TGCGCCAGCAGCCAGGGATCTACCGGGACTAGCACAAACATTCAGTACTTC,CASSQGSTGTSTNIQYF
TRBJ1-5,TRBD1,.,TRBV10-3,TGTGCCATCAGGGGGGACAGGGGGCGGAATCAGCCCCAGCATTTT,CAIRGDRGRNQPQHF
TRBJ2-3,.,.,TRBV7-7,TGTGCCAGCAGCGTCGGCCCTAGCACAGATACGCAGTATTTT,CASSVGPSTDTQYF
TRBJ1-5,TRBD1,.,TRBV12-5,TGTGCTAGTGGTCGGGGACAGGGCATGGATAGCAATCAGCCCCAGCATTTT,CASGRGQGMDSNQPQHF
TRBJ2-5,TRBD2,.,TRBV2,TGTGCCAGCTCGGGACTAGCTGGCGAGACCCAGTACTTC,CASSGLAGETQYF
TRBJ2-7,TRBD2,.,TRBV10-3,TGTGCCACTAGCGGGAGCCCCTACGAGCAGTACTTC,CATSGSPYEQYF
TRBJ1-3,TRBD1,.,TRBV5-1,TGCGCCAGCAGCCTCCTGGGACAGTCCAGCTCTGGAAACACCATATATTTT,CASSLLGQSSSGNTIYF
TRBJ1-1,.,once,TRBV19,TGTGCCAGTAGTATATCCATGAACACTGAAGCTTTCTTT,CASSISMNTEAFF